This T cell receptor beta chain was captured by sequencing in a study of T cell responses to AZD1222 COVID-19 vaccine. Findings of the study overall: The peak T cell response came first, and repertoires were sampled only after it. With two AZD1222 doses given, Spike-specific TCR breadth and depth both rose. Donors were chiefly white British, with a greater number of females, and clonal diversity was perhaps underestimated.

This clone was found a few times. Its antigen is currently unknown. CDR1 is MNHEY and CDR2 is SVGAGI in the germline V gene. V shed 4 bases and J shed 4 bases, with 7 bases lying between them. The CDR3 is 13 amino acids. The table came from immunoSEQ multiplex PCR; TCRdb's copy has only in-frame clones and leaves some out. The sample yields about 120,000 clones, about nine tenths seen once. This TCR came from an adult in good health. The rearrangement uses TRBV6-5 and TRBJ2-2, with D unresolved. This specimen consisted of peripheral blood, obtained on day 0 of AZD1222 vaccination. DNA of the CDR3: TGTGCCAGCAGTTCGTACCTCACCGGGGAGCTGTTTTTT. Translating gives CASSSYLTGELFF.